This record concerns one T cell receptor (beta chain) sequence. Antigen unknown. The repertoire was sequenced with immunoSEQ multiplex PCR; TCRdb's copy has only in-frame clones and lacks some. The sample shows more than 150,000 clones, around 95% of them seen only once. The record originates from a study of T cell responses to AZD1222 COVID-19 vaccine. Turning to the study itself: Combined were second doses at about 4 or about 12 weeks.

The study, taken as a whole, reports: Sampling captured repertoires only after the peak T cell response. Reports say nearly half of spike-specific TCRs go after unmutated variant regions. The donor cohort was predominantly white British with a female majority, and clonal diversity may have been underestimated.

V shed 6 bases and J 4 bases; nucleotides not matched to a gene: 12. The CDR3 length is 15 residues. Germline lookup yields CDR1 LGHDT and CDR2 YNNKEL (reference sequence). This TCR was sampled from an adult in good health. The sample here was peripheral blood, taken on day 0 of AZD1222 vaccination. The rearrangement uses TRBV3-1 (or the pseudogene TRBV3-2) and TRBJ2-7, with TRBD2 identical over 7 bases. The CDR3 region has the DNA TGTGCCAGCAGTTCGAACGGCGCGGGAGCATACGAGCAGTACTTC. Its translation: CASSSNGAGAYEQYF.